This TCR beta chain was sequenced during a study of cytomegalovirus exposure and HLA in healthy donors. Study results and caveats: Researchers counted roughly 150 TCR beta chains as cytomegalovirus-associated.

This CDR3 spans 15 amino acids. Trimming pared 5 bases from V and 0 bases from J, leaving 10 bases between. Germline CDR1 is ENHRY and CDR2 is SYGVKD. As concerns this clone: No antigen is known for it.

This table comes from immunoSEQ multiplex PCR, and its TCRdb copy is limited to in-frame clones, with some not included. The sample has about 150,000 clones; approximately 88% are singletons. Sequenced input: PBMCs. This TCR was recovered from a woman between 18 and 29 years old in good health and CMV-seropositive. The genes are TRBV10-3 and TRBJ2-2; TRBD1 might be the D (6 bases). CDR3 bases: TGTGCCATCAGTTGGGACACCTCGAACACCGGGGAGCTGTTTTTT. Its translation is CAISWDTSNTGELFF.